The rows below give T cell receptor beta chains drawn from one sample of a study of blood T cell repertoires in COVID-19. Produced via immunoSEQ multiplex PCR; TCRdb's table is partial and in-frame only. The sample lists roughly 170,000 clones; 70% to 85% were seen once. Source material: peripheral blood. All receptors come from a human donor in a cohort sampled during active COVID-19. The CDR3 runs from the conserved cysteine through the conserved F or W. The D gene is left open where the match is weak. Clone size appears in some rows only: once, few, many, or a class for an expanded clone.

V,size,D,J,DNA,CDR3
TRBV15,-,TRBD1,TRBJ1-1,TGTGCCACCAGCAGAGATCTAAGGGCAGGGGGCCTCGCTTTCTTT,CATSRDLRAGGLAFF
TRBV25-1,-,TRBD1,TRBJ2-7,TGTGCCAGCAGCGGACAGGGGCTCTCCTACGAGCAGTACTTC,CASSGQGLSYEQYF
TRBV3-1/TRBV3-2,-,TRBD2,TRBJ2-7,TGTGCCAGCAGCCAAGGACTAGCGGAGCAGTACTTC,CASSQGLAEQYF
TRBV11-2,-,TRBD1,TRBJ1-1,TGTGCCAGCAGCTGGACAGGGGGGAACACTGAAGCTTTCTTT,CASSWTGGNTEAFF
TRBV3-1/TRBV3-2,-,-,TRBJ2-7,TGTGCCAGCAGCCAAGGGGGGGTAACCTACGAGCAGTACTTC,CASSQGGVTYEQYF
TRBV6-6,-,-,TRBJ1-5,TGTGCCAGCAGTTACGATAAGGGGTATAGCAATCAGCCCCAGCATTTT,CASSYDKGYSNQPQHF
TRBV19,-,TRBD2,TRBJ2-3,TGTGCCAGTAGTATAACTAGCGGTTCCAGCACAGATACGCAGTATTTT,CASSITSGSSTDTQYF
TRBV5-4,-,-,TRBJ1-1,TGTGCCAGCAGCTTGGACAGCTCGAACACTGAAGCTTTCTTT,CASSLDSSNTEAFF
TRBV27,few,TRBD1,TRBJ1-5,TGTGCCAGCGCTCGTGGACAGGGCCGGGTCGATAATCAGCCCCAGCATTTT,CASARGQGRVDNQPQHF
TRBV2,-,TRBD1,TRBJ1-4,TGTGCCAGCAGTTTAGGGACAGTCGATGAAAAACTGTTTTTT,CASSLGTVDEKLFF
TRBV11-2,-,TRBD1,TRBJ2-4,TGTGCCAGCAGCACCGACAGGGGGCAATACATTCAGTACTTC,CASSTDRGQYIQYF
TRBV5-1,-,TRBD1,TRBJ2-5,TGCGCCAGCAGCTTGGGATTGACAGGGGCAGAGACCCAGTACTTC,CASSLGLTGAETQYF
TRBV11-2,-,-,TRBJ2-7,TGTGCCAGCAGCTTAGAACTGATCTACGAGCAGTACTTC,CASSLELIYEQYF
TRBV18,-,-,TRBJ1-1,TGTGCCAGCTCCTCAGACACGGAGGCTCTTCGGGCTTTCTTT,CASSSDTEALRAFF
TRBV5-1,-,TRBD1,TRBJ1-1,TGCGCCAGCAGCTTGGGTACAGGGGTTGAAGCTTTCTTT,CASSLGTGVEAFF
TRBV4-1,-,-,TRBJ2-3,TGCGCCAGCAGCGCAGGGCAGATTTTTCAGGGTAGGAAAGATACGCAGTATTTT,CASSAGQIFQGRKDTQYF
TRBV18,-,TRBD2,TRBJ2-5,TGTGCCAGCTCACCAACAGCGGGGGAGGAGACCCAGTACTTC,CASSPTAGEETQYF
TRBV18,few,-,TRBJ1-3,TGTGCCAGCTCACCGCTAGGTTCGAGAAACACCATATATTTT,CASSPLGSRNTIYF
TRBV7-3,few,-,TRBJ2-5,TGTGCCAGCAGCTCGGGATCCCAAGAGACCCAGTACTTC,CASSSGSQETQYF
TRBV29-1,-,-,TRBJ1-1,TGCAGCGTTGGGGGGGGCACTGAAGCTTTCTTT,CSVGGGTEAFF
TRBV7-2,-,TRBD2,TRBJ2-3,TGTGCCAGCAGCTTAAGTAGCGGGGTCACAGATACGCAGTATTTT,CASSLSSGVTDTQYF
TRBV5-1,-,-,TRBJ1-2,TGCGCCAGCGGCAAGGGGGGGGCGAGTGGCTACACCTTC,CASGKGGASGYTF
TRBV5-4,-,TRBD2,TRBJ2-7,TGTGCCAGCAGCCCGGGACTAGCGCCCTGGGAGCAGTACTTC,CASSPGLAPWEQYF
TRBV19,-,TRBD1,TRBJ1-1,TGTGCCAGTAGTACAGAACCCGACAGGGGCGCAGGCCGGTCCGAAGCTTTCTTT,CASSTEPDRGAGRSEAFF
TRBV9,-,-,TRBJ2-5,TGTGCCAGCAGCGTTTCAGGGAGGGAGACCCAGTACTTC,CASSVSGRETQYF
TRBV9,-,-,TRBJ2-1,TGTGCCAGCAGCGTAGAGAGTCGAGGGTTCAATGAGCAGTTCTTC,CASSVESRGFNEQFF
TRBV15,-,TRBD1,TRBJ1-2,TGTGCCACCAGCAGAGATACTGACAGGGATAGCTACACCTTC,CATSRDTDRDSYTF
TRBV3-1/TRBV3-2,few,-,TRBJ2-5,TGTGCCAGCAGCCAAGTGGGGGCAGGGGAAGAGACCCAGTACTTC,CASSQVGAGEETQYF
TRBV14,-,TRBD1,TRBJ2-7,TGTGCCAGCAGCGGACAGGGGTTCCACGAGCAGTACTTC,CASSGQGFHEQYF
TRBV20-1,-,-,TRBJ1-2,TGCAGTGCTACAGGGGACTATGGCTACACCTTC,CSATGDYGYTF
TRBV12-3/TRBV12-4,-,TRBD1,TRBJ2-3,TGTGCCAGCAGTTCAGGGGGCGCAGATACGCAGTATTTT,CASSSGGADTQYF
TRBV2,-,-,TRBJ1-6,TGTGCCAGCAGTGAAACCGCCGGGGGGAATTCACCCCTCCACTTT,CASSETAGGNSPLHF
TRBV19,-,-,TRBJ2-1,TGTGCCAGTAGTACATTCTCCTACAATGAGCAGTTCTTC,CASSTFSYNEQFF
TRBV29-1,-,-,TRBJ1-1,TGCAGCGTTGAAGCGATCAGGGTAGGGACTGAAGCTTTCTTT,CSVEAIRVGTEAFF
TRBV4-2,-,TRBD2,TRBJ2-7,TGTGCCAGCAGCACGATCGGGACTAGCCCGTACGAGCAGTACTTC,CASSTIGTSPYEQYF
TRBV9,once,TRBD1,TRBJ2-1,TGTGCCAGCGGGGACAGTAACAATGAGCAGTTCTTC,CASGDSNNEQFF
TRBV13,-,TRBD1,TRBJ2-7,TGTGCCAGCAGCTTAGGACAGGGGCTTGAGCAGTACTTC,CASSLGQGLEQYF
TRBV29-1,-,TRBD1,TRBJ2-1,TGCAGCGTTAGACAGGGGAGTTACAATGAGCAGTTCTTC,CSVRQGSYNEQFF